The clone carrying this T cell receptor (beta chain) showed up just a few times. Its matching antigen is unknown. These data originate in a study of CD8 T cells in ankylosing spondylitis. Study-level findings and limits: Matched synovial fluid from ankylosing spondylitis patients was reported to be enriched for disease-linked clones. A TCR beta motif made of fewer than ten highly homologous variants seemed typical of ankylosing spondylitis blood. Relatively scarce in peripheral blood, disease-linked clones were CD8+.

V was clipped by 2 bases and J by 4 bases; unmatched bases: 10. CDR1 is KGHSH and CDR2 is LQKENI in the germline V gene. The CDR3 is made up of 16 amino acids. It was by quantitative 5'-RACE with molecular barcodes that TCR beta libraries were made. TCRdb re-derived calls from the 5' RACE reads in MiXCR, one entry per CDR3 protein. The sample holds tens of thousands of distinct CDR3 sequences, 27% seen once. The sample was blood, either unsorted or a sorted T cell fraction (not recorded which). The source is a male donor with ankylosing spondylitis or in good health (not recorded which). The chain carries TRBV18 and TRBJ2-5, with TRBD1 matching 7 bases. CDR3 in amino acids: CASSPFAETGLETQYF. In nucleotides, the CDR3 is TGTGCCAGCTCACCATTCGCCGAGACAGGGTTAGAGACCCAGTACTTC.